The 17 T cell receptor beta chains reported below all come from one sample, sequenced in a study of identical twins. TCRdb reanalysed the 5' RACE reads using MiXCR and keeps one entry per CDR3 protein. The sample holds 400,000 to 550,000 distinct CDR3 sequences, 14% seen once. The sample was also reused in another study, on yellow fever vaccine responses in identical twins.

Sequencing input: CD4+ T cells sorted from blood. These receptors were taken from a woman aged 18-30 years in good health.

There are a few counts of this clonotype. The CDR3 DNA follows: TGTGCCAGCAGCTTATTTGGTGGTTCTCTCGCGGAGGACGGCTACACCTTC. This encodes CASSLFGGSLAEDGYTF. The chain links TRBV11-2 to TRBJ1-2, with D unclear. The CDR3 contains 17 residues. The V gene's germline CDR1 is SGHAT and CDR2 FQNNGV. V lost 2 bases and J 8 bases, leaving 24 bases between the germline ends.

This clonotype occurred a few times. The chain uses TRBV11-1 and TRBJ1-2; perhaps TRBD1 as D (5 bases). With 0 bases removed from V and 1 base from J, the gap between germline ends came to 24 bases. The length of the CDR3 is 20 residues. Looked up from germline, CDR1 is SGHAT and CDR2 is FQDESV (reference sequence). The CDR3 DNA is TGTGCCAGCAGCTTAGCGGACACGACCATCGACAGCTACCTTAACTATGGCTACACCTTC. Translated: CASSLADTTIDSYLNYGYTF.

The chain couples TRBV12-3 or TRBV12-4 to TRBJ2-2; D possibly corresponds to TRBD2 (5 bases). The CDR3 contains 16 residues. The V end was cut by 1 base, the J end by 7 bases, with 16 bases between. CDR3 loop: CASSLGSAPKGGELFF. The DNA of the CDR3 is TGTGCCAGCAGTTTAGGTAGCGCCCCAAAAGGCGGGGAGCTGTTTTTT.

This chain uses TRBV28 with TRBJ1-1; D is undetermined. V was pared by 8 bases and J by 2 bases, with 15 bases between. The CDR3 is made up of 14 amino acids. Germline V gives CDR1 MDHEN, CDR2 SYDVKM. CDR3 region: CASVPGPVNTEAFF. The CDR3 DNA is TGTGCCAGCGTCCCCGGCCCGGTCAACACTGAAGCTTTCTTT.

This chain joins TRBV20-1 and TRBJ1-5; D is unclear. CDR1 is DFQATT and CDR2 is SNEGSKA in the germline V gene (reference sequence). The CDR3 totals 13 residues. Between the trimmed V and J ends, which lost 6 bases and 0 bases, there was a span of 9 bases. The CDR3 DNA reads TGCAGTGCCGGATTTTATAGCAATCAGCCCCAGCATTTT. Translated, it gives CSAGFYSNQPQHF.

This clonotype was seen a handful of times. The V gene is TRBV7-2, the J gene TRBJ2-5; TRBD2 might be the D (5 bases). V lost 5 bases and J lost 0, with 10 bases in between. This CDR3 is built from 14 residues. Germline CDR1 SGHTA, CDR2 FQGNSA. CDR3 sequence reads: CASSAGVYQETQYF. The CDR3 DNA is TGTGCCAGCAGCGCCGGGGTCTACCAAGAGACCCAGTACTTC.

This chain links TRBV27 with TRBJ2-3; tentatively, D is TRBD1 or TRBD2 (5 bases each). V lost 5 bases, J lost 4 bases, and 16 bases lay in between. The germline V gene encodes CDR1 MNHEY and CDR2 SMNVEV (reference sequence). The CDR3 is 15 residues long. The CDR3 DNA reads as TGTGCCAGCAGTCCCCGGACCCGAGGGGCAGATACGCAGTATTTT. Its protein is CASSPRTRGADTQYF.

This clonotype was seen a handful of times. The V gene is TRBV6-6, the J gene TRBJ1-4; unclear D gene. Per germline, CDR1 MNHNY and CDR2 SVGAGI (reference sequence). The CDR3 runs 11 residues. Deletions cut 6 bases from V and 6 bases from J, with 5 bases between. The chain's CDR3 is CASRTDEKLFF. CDR3 nucleotide sequence: TGTGCCAGCAGGACGGATGAAAAACTGTTTTTT.

The chain employs TRBV6-2 or TRBV6-3 and TRBJ2-1, with TRBD2 identical over 9 bases. The trim removed 5 bases at V and 8 bases at J, leaving 13 bases unmatched. The CDR3 runs 16 residues. From germline, CDR1 is MNHEY and CDR2 SVGEGT. CDR3 protein: CASSKGVIAGVDEQFF. The CDR3, as DNA: TGTGCCAGCAGTAAGGGGGTGATAGCGGGGGTCGATGAGCAGTTCTTC.

This clonotype appeared once. One end of the junction does not line up with germline, which may come from a read error. The chain is built from TRBV11-2 and TRBJ2-4; 12 nucleotides align to TRBD2. CDR1 is SGHAT, CDR2 FQNNGV, per germline. The CDR3 contains 18 residues. The CDR3 sequence: CASSFRLAGVTAKNIQCF. The DNA for the CDR3 is TGTGCCAGCAGCTTTCGACTAGCGGGAGTAACTGCCAAAAACATTCAGTGCTTC.

The chain couples TRBV3-1 to TRBJ1-3; D ambiguous. V lost 8 bases, J lost 4 bases, and 6 bases lay in between. The CDR3 extends over 11 amino acids. Germline V gives CDR1 LGHDT, CDR2 YNNKEL (reference sequence). The CDR3 DNA reads as TGTGCCAGCCTACAGGGAAACACCATATATTTT. Its translation: CASLQGNTIYF. Using reference TRBV3-1 and TRBJ1-3 for the parts outside the CDR3, the full variable domain is DTAVSQTPKYLVTQMGNDKSIKCEQNLGHDTMYWYKQDSKKFLKIMFSYNNKELIINETVPNRFSPKSPDKAHLNLHINSLELGDSAVYFCASLQGNTIYFGEGSWLTVV.

In this sample, this clonotype turned up a few times. The chain recombines TRBV10-3 with TRBJ2-7, with unresolved D. The CDR3 has 14 residues. The V end was cut by 0 bases, the J end by 3 bases, with 9 bases between. Germline V CDR1 and CDR2: ENHRY, SYGVKD. The CDR3 coding sequence is TGTGCCATCAGTGAGTCGGCAGGCCTCTACGAGCAGTACTTC. This translates into CAISESAGLYEQYF.

The rearrangement links TRBV7-2 to TRBJ2-3; 7 bases agree with TRBD1. V lost 1 base and J lost 3; bases outside the gene matches: 7. The germline CDR1 and CDR2 sequences are SGHTA and FQGNSA. The CDR3 loop spans 16 amino acids. CDR3 in DNA: TGTGCCAGCAGCTTAGGAGGCACCAGGGGGACAGATACGCAGTATTTT. The encoded protein is CASSLGGTRGTDTQYF.

The sample holds a few counts of this clonotype. The V gene is TRBV20-1, the J gene TRBJ2-2; D possibly corresponds to TRBD1 (5 bases). Germline lookup yields CDR1 DFQATT and CDR2 SNEGSKA (reference sequence). The V end lost 6 bases, the J end lost 1 base, and 12 bases lay between the germline ends. The CDR3 has 14 amino acids. CDR3 DNA sequence: TGCAGTGCAAGACAGCGACTGAACACCGGGGAGCTGTTTTTT. Its protein is CSARQRLNTGELFF.

This clonotype was seen only a few times. The chain is built from TRBV2 and TRBJ2-3; 7 bases map to TRBD2. The length of the CDR3 is 16 residues. Germline CDR1 SNHLY, CDR2 FYNNEI. The junction had 10 bases not matched to a gene; V was cut back by 5 bases and J by 2 bases. CDR3 nucleotides: TGTGCCAGCAGTCGCACCCGGGACTATATCACAGATACGCAGTATTTT. It yields the protein CASSRTRDYITDTQYF. Looking up the rest from reference TRBV2 and TRBJ2-3 gives the full variable domain: EPEVTQTPSHQVTQMGQEVILRCVPISNHLYFYWYRQILGQKVEFLVSFYNNEISEKSEIFDDQFSVERPDGSNFTLKIRSTKLEDSAMYFCASSRTRDYITDTQYFGPGTRLTVL.

This clonotype was seen only a few times. The genes are TRBV5-1 and TRBJ2-2, with no clear D. This CDR3 contains 12 residues. Germline-derived CDR1 and CDR2 are SGHRS and YFSETQ. V lost 4 bases and J 6 bases, leaving 7 bases between the germline ends. The CDR3 spells CASSDRSGELFF. The CDR3 DNA sequence: TGCGCCAGCAGCGACCGCTCCGGGGAGCTGTTTTTT.

The chain links TRBV6-6 to TRBJ1-1; D call uncertain. Trimming removed 6 bases at V and 7 bases at J, with 12 bases between. Germline V gives CDR1 MNHNY, CDR2 SVGAGI (reference sequence). CDR3 length: 12 residues. The DNA of the CDR3 is TGTGCCAGCAGCAAAGCGGCCTTTGAAGCTTTCTTT. It codes for CASSKAAFEAFF.